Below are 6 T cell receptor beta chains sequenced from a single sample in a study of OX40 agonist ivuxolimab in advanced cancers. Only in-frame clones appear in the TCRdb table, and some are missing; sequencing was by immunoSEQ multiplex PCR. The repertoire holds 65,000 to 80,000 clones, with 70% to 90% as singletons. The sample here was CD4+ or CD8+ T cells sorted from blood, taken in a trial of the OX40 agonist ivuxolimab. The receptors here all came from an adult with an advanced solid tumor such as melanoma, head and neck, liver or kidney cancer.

CDR3 DNA: TGCGCCAGCAGCCGAGGGTTAGCGGGAGTATCCGGCGCTTACACAGATACGCAGTATTTT. Encoded protein: CASSRGLAGVSGAYTDTQYF. The V gene is TRBV4-1, the J gene TRBJ2-3, with 9 bases aligning to TRBD2. The CDR3 is 20 amino acids. J was trimmed by 2 bases and V by 4 bases; bases with no gene match: 19. Germline CDR1 reads MGHRA; CDR2 reads YSYEKL.

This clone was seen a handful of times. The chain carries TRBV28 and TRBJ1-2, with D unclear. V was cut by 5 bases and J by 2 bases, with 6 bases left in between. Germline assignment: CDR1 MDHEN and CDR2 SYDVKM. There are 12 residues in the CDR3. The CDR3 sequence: CASSTVNYGYTF. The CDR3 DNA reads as TGTGCCAGCAGTACAGTAAACTATGGCTACACCTTC.

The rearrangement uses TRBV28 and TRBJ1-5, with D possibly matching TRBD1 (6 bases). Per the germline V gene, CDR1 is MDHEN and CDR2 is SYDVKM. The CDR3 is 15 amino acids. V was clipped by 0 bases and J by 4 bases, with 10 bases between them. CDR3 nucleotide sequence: TGTGCCAGCAGTTTATGGGACAGTGATAATCAGCCCCAGCATTTT. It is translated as CASSLWDSDNQPQHF.

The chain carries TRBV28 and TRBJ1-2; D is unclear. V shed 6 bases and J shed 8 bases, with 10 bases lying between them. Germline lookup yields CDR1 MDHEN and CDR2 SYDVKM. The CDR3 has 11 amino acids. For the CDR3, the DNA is TGTGCCAGCAGATCACTCTTCGGCTACACCTTC. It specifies CASRSLFGYTF.

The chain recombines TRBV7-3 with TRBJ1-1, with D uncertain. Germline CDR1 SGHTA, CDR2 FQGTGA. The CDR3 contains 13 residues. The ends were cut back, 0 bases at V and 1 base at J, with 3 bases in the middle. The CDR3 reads CASSLTGNTEAFF. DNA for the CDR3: TGTGCCAGCAGCTTAACGGGGAACACTGAAGCTTTCTTT.

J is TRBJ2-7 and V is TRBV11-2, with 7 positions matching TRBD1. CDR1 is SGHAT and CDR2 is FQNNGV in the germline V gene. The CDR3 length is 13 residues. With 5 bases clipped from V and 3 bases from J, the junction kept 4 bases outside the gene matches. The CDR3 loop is CASSPNRGYEQYF. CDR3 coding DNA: TGTGCCAGCAGCCCTAACAGGGGCTACGAGCAGTACTTC.